These T cell receptor beta chains were read from a single sample in a study of CD8 T cells in ankylosing spondylitis. TCRdb ran MiXCR on the 5' RACE reads and lists one entry per CDR3 protein. The sample records hundreds of thousands of distinct CDR3 sequences, roughly 12% being singletons. The sequencing sample was made of blood, either unsorted or a sorted T cell fraction (not recorded which). The source of these receptors is a male donor with ankylosing spondylitis. Both conserved end residues are part of each CDR3. The order of the fields is clone size, J gene, D gene, V gene, CDR3 DNA, CDR3 protein. D genes are given only for firm matches. The size entry is marked missing in some rows and otherwise reads once, few, many or a size class.

abundance: few; j_gene: TRBJ2-3; d_gene: -; v_gene: TRBV29-1; CDR3nt: TGCAGCGAGAGGGTGTCGAGCACAGATACGCAGTATTTT; CDR3aa: CSERVSSTDTQYF
abundance: many; j_gene: TRBJ2-7; d_gene: TRBD2; v_gene: TRBV10-3; CDR3nt: TGTGCCATCAGTGAGACTAGCGAGTACGAGCAGTACTTC; CDR3aa: CAISETSEYEQYF
abundance: few; j_gene: TRBJ2-5; d_gene: -; v_gene: TRBV6-1; CDR3nt: TGTGCCAGCAGTGAATATTCGAACCTACTAAGAGAGACCCAGTACTTC; CDR3aa: CASSEYSNLLRETQYF
abundance: -; j_gene: TRBJ1-4; d_gene: -; v_gene: TRBV7-9; CDR3nt: TGTGCCAGCAGCCCGGAAGGGTCGGGGAAACTGTTTTTT; CDR3aa: CASSPEGSGKLFF
abundance: -; j_gene: TRBJ2-3; d_gene: -; v_gene: TRBV12-3/TRBV12-4; CDR3nt: TGTGCCAGCAGCTCCTGGGTTCGGGGTCTCGGCACAGATACGCAGTATTTT; CDR3aa: CASSSWVRGLGTDTQYF
abundance: few; j_gene: TRBJ2-3; d_gene: -; v_gene: TRBV24-1; CDR3nt: TGTGCCACCAGTCTGGCAAATACGCAGTATTTT; CDR3aa: CATSLANTQYF
abundance: few; j_gene: TRBJ2-2; d_gene: -; v_gene: TRBV30; CDR3nt: TGTGCCTGGAGTCGTATGACGAACACCGGGGAGCTGTTTTTT; CDR3aa: CAWSRMTNTGELFF
abundance: -; j_gene: TRBJ2-1; d_gene: TRBD2; v_gene: TRBV20-1; CDR3nt: TGCAGCGTTACGCCCTCGGGACTAGCGGGGGGTGGGTTCTTC; CDR3aa: CSVTPSGLAGGGFF
abundance: many; j_gene: TRBJ1-3; d_gene: -; v_gene: TRBV7-9; CDR3nt: TGTGCCAGCAGCCTGACCAGACAGGACTACTCTGGAAACACCATATATTTT; CDR3aa: CASSLTRQDYSGNTIYF
abundance: -; j_gene: TRBJ2-1; d_gene: -; v_gene: TRBV27; CDR3nt: TGTGCCAGCAGCCCAGCCGTGCGGCTCTCCTACAATGAGCAGTTCTTC; CDR3aa: CASSPAVRLSYNEQFF
abundance: few; j_gene: TRBJ2-7; d_gene: -; v_gene: TRBV5-6; CDR3nt: TGTGCCAGCAGCTTGACTATGTACTACGAGCAGTACTTC; CDR3aa: CASSLTMYYEQYF
abundance: many; j_gene: TRBJ2-3; d_gene: TRBD2; v_gene: TRBV6-2/TRBV6-3; CDR3nt: TGTGCCAGCATCCCGGGGGGAGGTACAGATACGCAGTATTTT; CDR3aa: CASIPGGGTDTQYF
abundance: few; j_gene: TRBJ1-1; d_gene: -; v_gene: TRBV20-1; CDR3nt: TGCAGTGCTAGAGATGGCCGGAGCACTGAAGCTTTCTTT; CDR3aa: CSARDGRSTEAFF
abundance: few; j_gene: TRBJ2-7; d_gene: -; v_gene: TRBV7-2; CDR3nt: TGTGCCAGCAGCTTAGGCTATCAAGGATACGAGCAGTACTTC; CDR3aa: CASSLGYQGYEQYF
abundance: -; j_gene: TRBJ1-6; d_gene: TRBD1; v_gene: TRBV10-3; CDR3nt: TGTGCCATCAACCCCGGGGGACAGGGTTCACCCCTCCACTTT; CDR3aa: CAINPGGQGSPLHF
abundance: few; j_gene: TRBJ2-7; d_gene: -; v_gene: TRBV7-2; CDR3nt: TGTGCCAGCAGCCAACAAGGAAGTCGCGAGCAGTACTTC; CDR3aa: CASSQQGSREQYF
abundance: few; j_gene: TRBJ1-2; d_gene: -; v_gene: TRBV4-2; CDR3nt: TGTGCCAGCAGCCAAGATAGACGGTTTAACTATGGCTACACCTTC; CDR3aa: CASSQDRRFNYGYTF
abundance: -; j_gene: TRBJ2-3; d_gene: TRBD1; v_gene: TRBV7-6; CDR3nt: TGTGCCAGCAGCCTCGGGACAGAGAATACGCAGTATTTT; CDR3aa: CASSLGTENTQYF
abundance: few; j_gene: TRBJ2-7; d_gene: -; v_gene: TRBV7-8; CDR3nt: TGTGCCAGCAGCTTAATCGCGGGGCTCTACGAGCAGTACTTC; CDR3aa: CASSLIAGLYEQYF
abundance: -; j_gene: TRBJ2-2; d_gene: -; v_gene: TRBV7-2; CDR3nt: TGCGCCAGCAGCTTGGGTATCAACACCGGGGAGCTGTTTTTT; CDR3aa: CASSLGINTGELFF
abundance: -; j_gene: TRBJ2-7; d_gene: -; v_gene: TRBV7-2; CDR3nt: TGTGCCAGCAGCTTACACGGACTACGAACCTACGAGCAGTACTTC; CDR3aa: CASSLHGLRTYEQYF
abundance: few; j_gene: TRBJ2-7; d_gene: -; v_gene: TRBV6-2/TRBV6-3; CDR3nt: TGTGCCAGCAAGACAGAGTTCGGATCCGAGCAGTACTTC; CDR3aa: CASKTEFGSEQYF
abundance: -; j_gene: TRBJ2-3; d_gene: -; v_gene: TRBV27; CDR3nt: TGTGCCAGCAGTTTAAGGCGAAGAGATACGCAGTATTTT; CDR3aa: CASSLRRRDTQYF
abundance: -; j_gene: TRBJ2-1; d_gene: TRBD2; v_gene: TRBV6-1; CDR3nt: TGTGCCAGCAGTGAGGCTGGACTAGCGGGGGCCGGGAATGAGCAGTTCTTC; CDR3aa: CASSEAGLAGAGNEQFF
abundance: -; j_gene: TRBJ2-2; d_gene: -; v_gene: TRBV11-3; CDR3nt: TGTGCCAGCAGCTTAGATGGGGATACCGGGGAGCTGTTTTTT; CDR3aa: CASSLDGDTGELFF
abundance: many; j_gene: TRBJ1-2; d_gene: -; v_gene: TRBV7-2; CDR3nt: TGTGCCAGCAGCTTAGCTACAGGGTATGGCTACACCTTC; CDR3aa: CASSLATGYGYTF
abundance: many; j_gene: TRBJ2-5; d_gene: -; v_gene: TRBV7-9; CDR3nt: TGTGCCAGCAGCTTAGCTCAGACCCAGTACTTC; CDR3aa: CASSLAQTQYF
abundance: -; j_gene: TRBJ2-3; d_gene: TRBD2; v_gene: TRBV9; CDR3nt: TGTGCCAGCAGCCCTGGACTAGCGAACGCAGATACGCAGTATTTT; CDR3aa: CASSPGLANADTQYF
abundance: once; j_gene: TRBJ1-2; d_gene: -; v_gene: TRBV20-1; CDR3nt: TGCAGTGCTAGAGTGGGGAGTGCCTATGGCTACACCTTC; CDR3aa: CSARVGSAYGYTF
abundance: few; j_gene: TRBJ1-6; d_gene: -; v_gene: TRBV20-1; CDR3nt: TGCAGTGCGCAGGGACCTGTGAATTCACCCCTCCACTTT; CDR3aa: CSAQGPVNSPLHF
abundance: -; j_gene: TRBJ2-3; d_gene: TRBD2; v_gene: TRBV5-1; CDR3nt: TGCGCCAGCAGCTTGGCCGGACTAGCGGGAGGCGGGGATACGCAGTATTTT; CDR3aa: CASSLAGLAGGGDTQYF
abundance: many; j_gene: TRBJ2-7; d_gene: TRBD1; v_gene: TRBV6-1; CDR3nt: TGTGCCAGCAGCCGGGACAGAGCCTACGAGCAGTACTTC; CDR3aa: CASSRDRAYEQYF
abundance: few; j_gene: TRBJ2-3; d_gene: -; v_gene: TRBV5-1; CDR3nt: TGCGCCAGCAGCTTGGAGGCTAGCTGGGATACGCAGTATTTT; CDR3aa: CASSLEASWDTQYF
abundance: -; j_gene: TRBJ2-5; d_gene: -; v_gene: TRBV6-5; CDR3nt: TGTGCCAGCAGTTACCTCGGACTAGGGGGCCAAATCCAAGAGACCCAGTACTTC; CDR3aa: CASSYLGLGGQIQETQYF
abundance: many; j_gene: TRBJ1-2; d_gene: -; v_gene: TRBV7-2; CDR3nt: TGTGCCAGCAGCCCGGGCCCTATCTATGGCTACACCTTC; CDR3aa: CASSPGPIYGYTF
abundance: -; j_gene: TRBJ1-3; d_gene: -; v_gene: TRBV10-3; CDR3nt: TGTGCCATCAGTGAGTCACAGGGTAGAAACACCATATATTTT; CDR3aa: CAISESQGRNTIYF
abundance: -; j_gene: TRBJ2-7; d_gene: TRBD1; v_gene: TRBV27; CDR3nt: TGTGCCAGCAGTTCCCCCCGGGACAGTGTGCGCGAGCAGTACTTC; CDR3aa: CASSSPRDSVREQYF
abundance: few; j_gene: TRBJ1-3; d_gene: TRBD1; v_gene: TRBV24-1; CDR3nt: TGTGCCACCACTACAGGGGCCCACTTCTCTGGAAACACCATATATTTT; CDR3aa: CATTTGAHFSGNTIYF
abundance: -; j_gene: TRBJ2-7; d_gene: -; v_gene: TRBV2; CDR3nt: TGTGCCAGCAGTATAATGGGGCCTACCTACGAGCAGTACTTC; CDR3aa: CASSIMGPTYEQYF
abundance: -; j_gene: TRBJ2-3; d_gene: -; v_gene: TRBV5-1; CDR3nt: TGCGCCAGCAGCTTGTTACCCAAGGGAGTAGCAGATACGCAGTATTTT; CDR3aa: CASSLLPKGVADTQYF
abundance: many; j_gene: TRBJ1-6; d_gene: -; v_gene: TRBV5-1; CDR3nt: TGCGCCAGCAGCGACGAAGGGGGACCCCTCCACTTT; CDR3aa: CASSDEGGPLHF
abundance: few; j_gene: TRBJ1-5; d_gene: -; v_gene: TRBV27; CDR3nt: TGTGCCAGCAGTTTAAGCAGGTATCAGCCCCAGCATTTT; CDR3aa: CASSLSRYQPQHF
abundance: once; j_gene: TRBJ2-5; d_gene: -; v_gene: TRBV19; CDR3nt: TGTGCCAGTAGTTCGAGAGATGGACTCCTATTAGACTTC; CDR3aa: CASSSRDGLLLDF
abundance: few; j_gene: TRBJ2-2; d_gene: -; v_gene: TRBV28; CDR3nt: TGTGCCCTCGGTTTGGGCGTTAACACCGGGGAGCTGTTTTTT; CDR3aa: CALGLGVNTGELFF
abundance: -; j_gene: TRBJ1-1; d_gene: TRBD1; v_gene: TRBV12-3/TRBV12-4; CDR3nt: TGTGCCAGCAGTTTGTCGGACAGGGACACTGAAGCTTTCTTT; CDR3aa: CASSLSDRDTEAFF
abundance: -; j_gene: TRBJ2-3; d_gene: TRBD1; v_gene: TRBV29-1; CDR3nt: TGCAGCGTTGCAACAGGGGACACAGATACGCAGTATTTT; CDR3aa: CSVATGDTDTQYF
abundance: -; j_gene: TRBJ2-4; d_gene: -; v_gene: TRBV7-9; CDR3nt: TGTGCCAGCAGCTTGGCAGGGGGGTCGGACATTCAGTACTTC; CDR3aa: CASSLAGGSDIQYF
abundance: few; j_gene: TRBJ1-5; d_gene: -; v_gene: TRBV28; CDR3nt: TGTGCCAGCAGTTTCCTCCTGTCGTGGGGGGTACGTTATCAGCCCCAGCATTTT; CDR3aa: CASSFLLSWGVRYQPQHF
abundance: -; j_gene: TRBJ2-1; d_gene: -; v_gene: TRBV28; CDR3nt: TGTGCCAGCAGCCGGGCGTTGGGGTACAATGAGCAGTTCTTC; CDR3aa: CASSRALGYNEQFF
abundance: few; j_gene: TRBJ1-2; d_gene: -; v_gene: TRBV10-3; CDR3nt: TGTGCCATCAGTGGGTCCGGAGGGGACTATGGCTACACCTTC; CDR3aa: CAISGSGGDYGYTF
abundance: -; j_gene: TRBJ2-3; d_gene: -; v_gene: TRBV20-1; CDR3nt: TGCAGTGCTAGAAGGCTAGAAGCAGATACGCAGTATTTT; CDR3aa: CSARRLEADTQYF
abundance: -; j_gene: TRBJ2-5; d_gene: TRBD1; v_gene: TRBV5-1; CDR3nt: TGCGCCAGCAGCTTAGGCGGGACAGGGGGCGCAGAGACCCAGTACTTC; CDR3aa: CASSLGGTGGAETQYF
abundance: many; j_gene: TRBJ1-1; d_gene: TRBD1; v_gene: TRBV5-5; CDR3nt: TGTGCCAGCAGTTCGCTGACAGGGAGGACTGAAGCTTTCTTT; CDR3aa: CASSSLTGRTEAFF
abundance: -; j_gene: TRBJ1-2; d_gene: -; v_gene: TRBV7-9; CDR3nt: TGTGCCAGCAGCTTAGCCCCCCGGGGCGGCGACTATGGCTACACCTTC; CDR3aa: CASSLAPRGGDYGYTF
abundance: many; j_gene: TRBJ2-1; d_gene: -; v_gene: TRBV29-1; CDR3nt: TGCAGCGTTAGTCCTCGGGGGTGGGACAATGAGCAGTTCTTC; CDR3aa: CSVSPRGWDNEQFF
abundance: -; j_gene: TRBJ2-1; d_gene: TRBD2; v_gene: TRBV5-1; CDR3nt: TGCGCCAGCAGCTCTTACGGACTAGCGGGGGAATTTGAGCAGTTCTTC; CDR3aa: CASSSYGLAGEFEQFF
abundance: -; j_gene: TRBJ1-3; d_gene: -; v_gene: TRBV5-1; CDR3nt: TGCGCCAGCAGATCGATGAGCTCTGGAAACACCATATATTTT; CDR3aa: CASRSMSSGNTIYF